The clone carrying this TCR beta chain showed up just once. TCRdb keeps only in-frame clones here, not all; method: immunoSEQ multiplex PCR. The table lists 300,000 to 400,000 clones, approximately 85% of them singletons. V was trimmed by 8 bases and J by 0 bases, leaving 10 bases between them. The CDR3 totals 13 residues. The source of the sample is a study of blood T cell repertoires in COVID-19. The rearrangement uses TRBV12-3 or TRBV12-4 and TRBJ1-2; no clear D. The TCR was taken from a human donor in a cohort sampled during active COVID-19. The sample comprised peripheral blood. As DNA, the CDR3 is TGTGCCAGCCGTCTGGGAGCTAACTATGGCTACACCTTC. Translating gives CASRLGANYGYTF.